This TCR beta chain was identified in a study of T cells in Graves' hyperthyroidism and ophthalmopathy. Study findings and constraints: Blood shared most expanded thyroid clonotypes above 0.001.

The study enrolled patients aged 18 to 65 with newly diagnosed hyperthyroidism of under 2 months' duration. Thyroid ultrasound, orbital computed tomography, clinical symptoms, and serum thyroxine and TRAb underpinned diagnoses. TCR beta CDR3 sequences were amplified from RNA transcripts. HTBI primers were used for first-round RT-PCR of the TCR CDR3. TCRdb recomputed calls from the multiplex PCR reads with MiXCR, one row per CDR3 protein. The sample shows around 440,000 distinct CDR3 sequences, roughly 14% of them seen only once. Details on this clonotype: Its target is not known.

Source material: blood. This sequence originates from a woman aged 18 to 35 with Graves' hyperthyroidism.

The CDR3 spells CSARELHRYNEQFF. CDR3 coding DNA: TGCAGTGCTAGGGAGCTACACCGCTACAATGAGCAGTTCTTC. The chain employs TRBV20-1 and TRBJ2-1; D gene unclear. The CDR3 contains 14 residues. The V and J ends lost 3 bases and 3 bases respectively, with 12 bases between them. The germline V gene encodes CDR1 DFQATT and CDR2 SNEGSKA (reference sequence).